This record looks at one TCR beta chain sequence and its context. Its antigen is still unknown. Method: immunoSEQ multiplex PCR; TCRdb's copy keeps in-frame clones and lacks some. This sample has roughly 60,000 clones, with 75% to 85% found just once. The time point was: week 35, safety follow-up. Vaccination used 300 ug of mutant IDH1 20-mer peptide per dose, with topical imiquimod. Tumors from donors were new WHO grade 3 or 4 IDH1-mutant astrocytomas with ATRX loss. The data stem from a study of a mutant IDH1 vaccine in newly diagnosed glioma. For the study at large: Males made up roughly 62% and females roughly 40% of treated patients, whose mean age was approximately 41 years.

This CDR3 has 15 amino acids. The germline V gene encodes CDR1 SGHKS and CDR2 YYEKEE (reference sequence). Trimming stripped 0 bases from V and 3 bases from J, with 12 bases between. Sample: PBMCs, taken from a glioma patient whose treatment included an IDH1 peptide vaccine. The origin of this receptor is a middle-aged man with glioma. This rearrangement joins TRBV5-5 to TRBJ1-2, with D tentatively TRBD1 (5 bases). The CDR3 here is CASSLAGRVHYGYTF. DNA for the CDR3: TGTGCCAGCAGCTTGGCTGGCAGGGTTCACTATGGCTACACCTTC.